The 15 T cell receptor beta chains in this list originate from one sample, sequenced in a study of T cell repertoires in cytomegalovirus infection (dated by TCRdb to the late 2010s). Taken with the paper, the label for treatment or condition translates to: in vitro stimulation with specific CMV peptide epitopes to enrich CMV-specific T cells. What these receptors recognize is not known. TCRdb names Illumina HiSeq 1500 as the instrument used. TCRdb redid the processing of the public reads, applying fastp at Q25 and MiXCR, and retained in-frame beta chains. Rows with a matching CDR3 protein are joined into one entry that keeps the most common DNA and genes. This sample gives a few hundred thousand distinct CDR3 sequences in total; roughly a fifth of them show up just once. Roughly 19% of the sample comes from the top ten. This specimen consisted of cultured PBMCs, obtained from culture after CMV antigen stimulation. These receptors originate from a human donor in good health (CMV status not recorded). Some clones in this sample may be carry-over from other donors' samples.

The V call is TRBV29-1, the J call TRBJ2-5; D is unresolved. V shed 2 bases and J shed 1 base, with 8 bases lying between them. Germline V lookup: CDR1 SQVTM, CDR2 ANQGSEA. The CDR3 sequence is 13 residues long. The CDR3, as DNA: TGCAGCGTTGAAAAACAGAGCCAAGAGACCCAGTACTTC. Translation gives CSVEKQSQETQYF.

The genes are TRBV6-6 and TRBJ2-2; D is unresolved. CDR1 MNHNY and CDR2 SVGAGI come from the germline V gene (reference sequence). Trimming took 4 bases from V and 8 from J, leaving 14 bases between them. The CDR3 totals 14 residues. The CDR3 sequence: CASSSLPSPGELFF. The CDR3 nucleotides read TGTGCCAGCAGTTCCCTCCCCTCCCCTGGGGAGCTGTTTTTT.

This chain connects TRBV7-8 to TRBJ2-7, with D uncertain. The CDR3 has 15 residues. The germline gives CDR1 SGHVS, CDR2 FQNEAQ. The V end lost 1 base, the J end lost 3 bases, and 13 bases lay between the germline ends. CDR3 in amino acids: CASSLGSETGYEQYV. For the CDR3, the DNA is TGTGCCAGCAGCTTAGGGTCCGAAACGGGCTACGAGCAGTACGTC.

The table lists this clonotype with a few counts. The rearrangement uses TRBV19 and TRBJ2-2, with D tentatively TRBD2 (5 bases). The CDR3 is 15 residues long. Germline CDR1 is LNHDA and CDR2 is SQIVND (reference sequence). V was trimmed by 1 base and J by 1 base, leaving 7 bases between them. The CDR3 here is CASSIGAGNTGELFF. CDR3 in DNA: TGTGCCAGTAGTATAGGGGCGGGGAACACCGGGGAGCTGTTTTTT.

In its sample, this clonotype was seen a few times. CDR3 nucleotide sequence: TGTGCCAGCAGCGAGAGGACTCGTAGCTATGGCTACACCTTC. Translation: CASSERTRSYGYTF. This chain joins TRBV11-2 and TRBJ1-2; D is ambiguous. Germline assignment: CDR1 SGHAT and CDR2 FQNNGV. The CDR3 is 14 amino acids. Trimming removed 5 bases at V and 4 bases at J, with 14 bases between.

This rearrangement joins TRBV7-2 to TRBJ1-1; weak D call: TRBD1 (5 bases). The length of the CDR3 is 15 residues. Trimming stripped 0 bases from V and 4 bases from J, with 12 bases between. The V gene's germline CDR1 is SGHTA and CDR2 FQGNSA. The CDR3 spells CASSLAFWGFTEAFF. CDR3 in DNA: TGTGCCAGCAGCTTAGCATTTTGGGGGTTCACTGAAGCTTTCTTT.

In regard to this clonotype: This sequence may be a read error, since a much larger clone differs from it by one base. The genes are TRBV7-2 and TRBJ1-1; maybe TRBD1 (6 bases). The V and J ends lost 5 bases and 5 bases respectively, with 15 bases between them. Germline V CDR1 and CDR2: SGHTA, FQGNSA. The CDR3 spans 14 residues. This chain's CDR3 is CASSRRQAETEAFF. DNA for the CDR3: TGTGCCAGCAGCCGACGACAGGCGGAAACTGAAGCTTTCTTT.

This clonotype was found a few times. The rearrangement joins TRBV15 to TRBJ2-7; D perhaps matches TRBD1 (6 bases). The CDR3 has 16 amino acids. CDR1 is LNHNV and CDR2 is YYDKDF in the germline V gene (reference sequence). Trimming left V 1 base short and J 4 bases short, with 17 bases between. In DNA, the CDR3 is TGTGCCACCAGCAGAGCTTCCGACGGGACACATTACGAGCAGTACGTC. Translated, it gives CATSRASDGTHYEQYV.

This rearrangement joins TRBV6-6 to TRBJ2-2; D is possibly TRBD2 (5 bases). The CDR3 loop spans 13 amino acids. Germline loops: CDR1 MNHNY, CDR2 SVGAGI (reference sequence). V was trimmed by 6 bases and J by 7 bases, leaving 12 bases between them. The CDR3 region has the DNA TGTGCCAGCAGCCCACCCGGGGTCGGGGAGCTGTTTTTT. This encodes CASSPPGVGELFF.

CDR3 coding DNA: TGTGCCAGCAGCTTTGAGGCCGGGCAGCCCCAGCATTTT. Its protein is CASSFEAGQPQHF. This rearrangement joins TRBV5-6 to TRBJ1-5; the D is unclear. The CDR3 sequence is 13 residues long. CDR1 is SGHDT and CDR2 is YYEEEE in the germline V gene. Trimming stripped 2 bases from V and 7 bases from J, with 10 bases between.

J is TRBJ2-7 and V is TRBV7-6, with D perhaps being TRBD1 or TRBD2 (6 bases each). The CDR3 sequence is 16 residues long. From germline, CDR1 is SGHVS and CDR2 FNYEAQ. The V end lost 5 bases, the J end lost 7 bases, and 24 bases lay between the germline ends. CDR3 bases: TGTGCCAGCAGCCAGAGGGGGGACCGCCTTTTTGAAGAGCAGTACGTC. As protein: CASSQRGDRLFEEQYV.

This clonotype was detected only a few times. The chain uses TRBV4-1 and TRBJ2-3, with D perhaps matching TRBD1 (6 bases). Trimming took 3 bases from V and 3 from J, leaving 19 bases between them. Germline V gene sequence: CDR1 MGHRA, CDR2 YSYEKL. The CDR3 has 17 residues. The CDR3 region is CASSHFLGTGPTDTQYF. CDR3 DNA sequence: TGCGCCAGCAGCCATTTTCTCGGTACAGGGCCTACAGATACGCAGTATTTT.

This clonotype has only a few counts. V and J are TRBV7-6 and TRBJ2-3; 10 bases are shared with TRBD1. The germline gives CDR1 SGHVS, CDR2 FNYEAQ. J was trimmed by 2 bases and V by 5 bases; bases with no gene match: 7. This CDR3 contains 16 residues. The CDR3 loop reads CASSRRTGGFTDTQYF. CDR3 in DNA: TGTGCCAGCAGCCGCCGGACAGGGGGTTTCACAGATACGCAGTATTTT.

This chain joins TRBV20-1 and TRBJ2-7, with 9 bases that match TRBD1. Germline V gene data show CDR1 as DFQATT and CDR2 as SNEGSKA (reference sequence). V lost 3 bases and J lost 4; bases outside the gene matches: 1. CDR3 size: 12 residues. CDR3 loop: CSASGTGYEQYF. The CDR3 DNA follows: TGCAGTGCTAGTGGGACAGGGTACGAGCAGTACTTC.

This clonotype appeared many times. This chain connects TRBV20-1 to TRBJ2-2, with D unresolved. The germline CDR1 and CDR2 sequences are DFQATT and SNEGSKA (reference sequence). V was cut by 0 bases and J by 0 bases, with 8 bases left in between. The CDR3 contains 15 residues. In DNA, the CDR3 is TGCAGTGCTAGAGATGTGACAACGAACACCGGGGAGCTGTTTTTT. Translated: CSARDVTTNTGELFF.